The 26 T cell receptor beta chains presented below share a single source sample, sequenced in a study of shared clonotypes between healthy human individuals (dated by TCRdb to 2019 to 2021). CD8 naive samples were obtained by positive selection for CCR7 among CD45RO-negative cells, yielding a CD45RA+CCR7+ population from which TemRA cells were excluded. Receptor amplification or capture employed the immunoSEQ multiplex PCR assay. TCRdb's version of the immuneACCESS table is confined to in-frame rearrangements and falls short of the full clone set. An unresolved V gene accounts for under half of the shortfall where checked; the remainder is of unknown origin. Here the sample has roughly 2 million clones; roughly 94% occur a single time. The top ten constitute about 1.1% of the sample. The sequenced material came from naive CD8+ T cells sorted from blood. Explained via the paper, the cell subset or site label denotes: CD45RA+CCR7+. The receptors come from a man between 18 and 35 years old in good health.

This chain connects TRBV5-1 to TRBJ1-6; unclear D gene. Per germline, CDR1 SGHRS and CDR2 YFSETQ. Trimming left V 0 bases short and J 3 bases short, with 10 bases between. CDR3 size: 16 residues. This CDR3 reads CASSLATAVYNSPLHF. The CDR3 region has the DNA TGCGCCAGCAGCTTGGCGACGGCAGTCTATAATTCACCCCTCCACTTT.

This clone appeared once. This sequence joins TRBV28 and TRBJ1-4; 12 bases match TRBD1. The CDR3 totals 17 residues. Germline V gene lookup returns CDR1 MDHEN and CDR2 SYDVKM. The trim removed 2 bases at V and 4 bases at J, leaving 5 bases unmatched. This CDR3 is CASSLGDRGLLNEKLFF. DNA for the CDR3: TGTGCCAGCAGTTTAGGGGACAGGGGGCTTCTTAATGAAAAACTGTTTTTT. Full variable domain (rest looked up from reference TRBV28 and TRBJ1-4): DVKVTQSSRYLVKRTGEKVFLECVQDMDHENMFWYRQDPGLGLRLIYFSYDVKMKEKGDIPEGYSVSREKKERFSLILESASTNQTSMYLCASSLGDRGLLNEKLFFGSGTQLSVL.

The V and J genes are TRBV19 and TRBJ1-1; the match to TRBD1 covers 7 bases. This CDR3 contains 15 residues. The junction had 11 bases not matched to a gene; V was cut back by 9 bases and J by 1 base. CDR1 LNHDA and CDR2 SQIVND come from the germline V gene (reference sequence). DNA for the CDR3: TGTGCCAGCACCGGGACAGACCCTACGAACACTGAAGCTTTCTTT. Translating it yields CASTGTDPTNTEAFF.

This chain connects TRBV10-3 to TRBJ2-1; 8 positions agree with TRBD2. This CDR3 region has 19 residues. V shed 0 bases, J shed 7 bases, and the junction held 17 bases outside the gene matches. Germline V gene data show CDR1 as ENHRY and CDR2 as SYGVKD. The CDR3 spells CAISESFSSTSGLFNEQFF. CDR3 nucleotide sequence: TGTGCCATCAGTGAGTCGTTTAGTTCCACTAGCGGCCTATTTAATGAGCAGTTCTTC.

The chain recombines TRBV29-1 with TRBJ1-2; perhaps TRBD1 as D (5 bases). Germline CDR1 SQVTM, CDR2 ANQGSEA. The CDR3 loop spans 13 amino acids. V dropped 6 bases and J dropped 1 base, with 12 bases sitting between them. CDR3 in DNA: TGCAGCGTCGCTGGGGGAAGTAACTATGGCTACACCTTC. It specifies CSVAGGSNYGYTF.

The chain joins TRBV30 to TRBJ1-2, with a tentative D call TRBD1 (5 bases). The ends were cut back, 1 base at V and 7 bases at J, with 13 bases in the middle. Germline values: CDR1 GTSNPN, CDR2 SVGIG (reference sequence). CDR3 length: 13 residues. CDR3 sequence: CAWSEDAGGGYTF. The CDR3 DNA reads TGTGCCTGGAGTGAGGATGCGGGGGGTGGCTACACCTTC.

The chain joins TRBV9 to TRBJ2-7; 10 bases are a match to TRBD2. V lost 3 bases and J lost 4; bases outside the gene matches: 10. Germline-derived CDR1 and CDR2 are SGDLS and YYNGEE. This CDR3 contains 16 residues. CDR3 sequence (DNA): TGTGCCAGCAGCGGGGCCGCTAGCGGGAGAACATACGAGCAGTACTTC. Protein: CASSGAASGRTYEQYF.

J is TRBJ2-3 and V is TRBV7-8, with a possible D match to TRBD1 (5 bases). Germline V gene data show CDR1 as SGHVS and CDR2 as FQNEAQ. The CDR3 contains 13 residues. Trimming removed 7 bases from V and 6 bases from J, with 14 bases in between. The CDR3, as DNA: TGTGCCAGCATCCCGGACAATACCGATACGCAGTATTTT. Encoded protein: CASIPDNTDTQYF.

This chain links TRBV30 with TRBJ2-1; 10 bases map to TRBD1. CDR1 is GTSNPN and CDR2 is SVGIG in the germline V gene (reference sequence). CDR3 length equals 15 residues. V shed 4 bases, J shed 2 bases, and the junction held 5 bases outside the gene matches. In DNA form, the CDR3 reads TGTGCCTGGACGGGACAGGGGCTAGCCTACAATGAGCAGTTCTTC. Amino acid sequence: CAWTGQGLAYNEQFF.

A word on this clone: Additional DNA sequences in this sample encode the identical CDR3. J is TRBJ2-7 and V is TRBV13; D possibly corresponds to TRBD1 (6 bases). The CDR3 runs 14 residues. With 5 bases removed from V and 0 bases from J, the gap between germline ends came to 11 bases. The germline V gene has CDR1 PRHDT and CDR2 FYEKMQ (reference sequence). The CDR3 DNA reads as TGTGCCAGCAGCCCAGGACAGAGCTCCTACGAGCAGTACTTC. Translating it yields CASSPGQSSYEQYF.

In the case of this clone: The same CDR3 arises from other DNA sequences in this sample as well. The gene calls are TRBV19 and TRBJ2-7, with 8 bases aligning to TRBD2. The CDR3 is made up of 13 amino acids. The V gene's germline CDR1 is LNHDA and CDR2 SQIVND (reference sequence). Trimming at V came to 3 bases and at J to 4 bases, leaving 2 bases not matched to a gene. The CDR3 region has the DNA TGTGCCAGTAGTATCGCTAGCGGGTACGAGCAGTACTTC. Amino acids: CASSIASGYEQYF.

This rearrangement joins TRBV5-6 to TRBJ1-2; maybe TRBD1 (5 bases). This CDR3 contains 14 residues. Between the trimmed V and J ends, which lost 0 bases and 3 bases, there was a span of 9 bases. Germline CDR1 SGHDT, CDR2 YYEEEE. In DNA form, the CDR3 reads TGTGCCAGCAGCTTGGAGTCGGGGGACTATGGCTACACCTTC. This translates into CASSLESGDYGYTF.

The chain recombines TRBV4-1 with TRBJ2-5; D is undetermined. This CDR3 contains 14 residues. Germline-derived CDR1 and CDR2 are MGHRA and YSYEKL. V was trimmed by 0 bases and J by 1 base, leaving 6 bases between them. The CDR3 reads CASSQDSAQETQYF. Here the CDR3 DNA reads TGCGCCAGCAGCCAAGATTCAGCCCAAGAGACCCAGTACTTC.

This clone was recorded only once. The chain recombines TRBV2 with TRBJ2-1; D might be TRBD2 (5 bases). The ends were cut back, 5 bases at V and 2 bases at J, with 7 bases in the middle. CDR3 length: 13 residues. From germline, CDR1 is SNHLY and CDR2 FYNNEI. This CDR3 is CASSLSAYNEQFF. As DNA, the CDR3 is TGTGCCAGCAGTCTTAGCGCCTACAATGAGCAGTTCTTC. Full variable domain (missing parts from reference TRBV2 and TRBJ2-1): EPEVTQTPSHQVTQMGQEVILRCVPISNHLYFYWYRQILGQKVEFLVSFYNNEISEKSEIFDDQFSVERPDGSNFTLKIRSTKLEDSAMYFCASSLSAYNEQFFGPGTRLTVL.

CDR3 amino acids: CASTYATYEQYF. The CDR3 DNA sequence: TGTGCCAGCACGTATGCGACCTACGAGCAGTACTTC. The chain joins TRBV2 to TRBJ2-7, with D hard to call. Trimming stripped 7 bases from V and 2 bases from J, with 9 bases between. This CDR3 has 12 residues. Germline V gives CDR1 SNHLY, CDR2 FYNNEI.

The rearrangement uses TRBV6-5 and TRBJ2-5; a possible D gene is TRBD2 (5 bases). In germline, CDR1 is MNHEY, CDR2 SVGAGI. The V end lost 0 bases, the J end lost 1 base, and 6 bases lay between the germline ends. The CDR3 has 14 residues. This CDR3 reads CASSYSTSQETQYF. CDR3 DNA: TGTGCCAGCAGTTACTCTACTAGCCAAGAGACCCAGTACTTC.

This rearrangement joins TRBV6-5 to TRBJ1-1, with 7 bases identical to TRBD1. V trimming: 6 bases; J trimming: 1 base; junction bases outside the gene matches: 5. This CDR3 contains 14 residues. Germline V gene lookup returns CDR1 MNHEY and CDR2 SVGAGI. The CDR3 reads CASRGQLGNTEAFF. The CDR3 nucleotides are TGTGCCAGCAGGGGACAGTTGGGGAACACTGAAGCTTTCTTT.

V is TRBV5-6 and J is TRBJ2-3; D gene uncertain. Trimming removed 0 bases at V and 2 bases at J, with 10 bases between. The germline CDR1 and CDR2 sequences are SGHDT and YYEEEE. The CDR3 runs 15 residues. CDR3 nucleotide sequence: TGTGCCAGCAGCTTGGAGGCAGATTACACAGATACGCAGTATTTT. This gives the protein CASSLEADYTDTQYF.

DNA for the CDR3: TGTGCCAGCAGCTTTATGGGGGGGCTCGAGACCCAGTACTTC. Its translation is CASSFMGGLETQYF. The rearrangement links TRBV5-4 to TRBJ2-5; possible D gene TRBD2, 7 bases. This CDR3 contains 14 residues. The V and J ends lost 2 bases and 5 bases respectively, with 13 bases between them. CDR1 is SGHNT, CDR2 YYREEE, per germline (reference sequence).

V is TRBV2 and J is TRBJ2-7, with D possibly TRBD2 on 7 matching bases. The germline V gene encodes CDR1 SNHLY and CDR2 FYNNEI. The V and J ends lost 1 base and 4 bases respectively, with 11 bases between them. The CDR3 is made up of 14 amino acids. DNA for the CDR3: TGTGCCAGCAGTGAAGGCGGGGGCTGGTACGAGCAGTACTTC. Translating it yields CASSEGGGWYEQYF.

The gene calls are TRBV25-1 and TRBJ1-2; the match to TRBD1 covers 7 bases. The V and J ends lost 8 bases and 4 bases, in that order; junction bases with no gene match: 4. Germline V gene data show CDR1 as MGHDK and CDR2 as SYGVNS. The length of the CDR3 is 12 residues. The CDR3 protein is CASAGGVYGYTF. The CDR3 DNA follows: TGTGCCAGCGCAGGGGGAGTCTATGGCTACACCTTC.

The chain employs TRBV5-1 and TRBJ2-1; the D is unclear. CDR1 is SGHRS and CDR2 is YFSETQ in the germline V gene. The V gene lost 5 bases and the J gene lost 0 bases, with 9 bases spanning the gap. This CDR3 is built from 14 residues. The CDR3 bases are TGCGCCAGCAGGGACCGTAGCTCCTACAATGAGCAGTTCTTC. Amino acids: CASRDRSSYNEQFF.

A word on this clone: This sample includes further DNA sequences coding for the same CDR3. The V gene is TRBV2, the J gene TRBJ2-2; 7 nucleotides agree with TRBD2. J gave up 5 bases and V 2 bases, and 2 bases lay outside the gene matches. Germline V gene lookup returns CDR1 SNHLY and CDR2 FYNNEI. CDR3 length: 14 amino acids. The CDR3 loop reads CASSERGGTGELFF. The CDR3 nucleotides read TGTGCCAGCAGTGAAAGGGGAGGGACCGGGGAGCTGTTTTTT.

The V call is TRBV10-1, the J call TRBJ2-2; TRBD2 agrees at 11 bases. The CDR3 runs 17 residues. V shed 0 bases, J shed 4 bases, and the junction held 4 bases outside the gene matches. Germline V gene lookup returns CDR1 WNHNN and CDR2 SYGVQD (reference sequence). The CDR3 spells CASSESSLAGGTGELFF. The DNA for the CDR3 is TGCGCCAGCAGTGAGTCTTCGCTAGCGGGGGGCACCGGGGAGCTGTTTTTT.

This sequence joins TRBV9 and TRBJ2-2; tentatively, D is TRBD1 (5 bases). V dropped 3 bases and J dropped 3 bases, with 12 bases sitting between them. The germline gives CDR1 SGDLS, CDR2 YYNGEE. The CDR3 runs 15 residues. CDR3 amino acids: CASSAQGDDTGELFF. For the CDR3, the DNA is TGTGCCAGCAGCGCCCAGGGTGACGACACCGGGGAGCTGTTTTTT.

The CDR3 loop is CASSHQLEGYGELFF. For the CDR3, the DNA is TGCGCCAGCAGCCACCAGCTAGAGGGCTACGGGGAGCTGTTTTTT. This chain links TRBV4-1 with TRBJ2-2; D perhaps matches TRBD2 (5 bases). The CDR3 consists of 15 residues. Germline V gene lookup returns CDR1 MGHRA and CDR2 YSYEKL. The germline V and J ends were trimmed by 3 bases and 7 bases, with 15 bases remaining between them.